This T cell receptor beta chain was captured in a study of T cell responses to AZD1222 COVID-19 vaccine. In this sample, this clone turned up once. Its antigen is undetermined. V shed 0 bases and J shed 3 bases, with 14 bases lying between them. The V gene's germline CDR1 is SGHTA and CDR2 FQGNSA. The CDR3 extends over 16 amino acids. Study-level findings and limits: Sampled repertoires all dated from after the peak T cell response.

The table came from immunoSEQ multiplex PCR; TCRdb's copy has only in-frame clones and leaves some out. The sample records approximately 130,000 clones, 80% to 90% being singletons. Material: peripheral blood, obtained 28 days after the second AZD1222 dose. The receptor's source is an adult who received the AZD1222 COVID-19 vaccine. The gene calls are TRBV7-2 and TRBJ1-2, with D possibly TRBD1 on 5 matching bases. The CDR3 coding sequence is TGTGCCAGCAGCTTAGCTCGGGGCAGCTCCTACTATGGCTACACCTTC. Protein sequence: CASSLARGSSYYGYTF. The variable domain in full, with the rest retrieved from reference TRBV7-2 and TRBJ1-2, is GAGVSQSPSNKVTEKGKDVELRCDPISGHTALYWYRQSLGQGLEFLIYFQGNSAPDKSGLPSDRFSAERTGGSVSTLTIQRTQQEDSAVYLCASSLARGSSYYGYTFGSGTRLTVV.